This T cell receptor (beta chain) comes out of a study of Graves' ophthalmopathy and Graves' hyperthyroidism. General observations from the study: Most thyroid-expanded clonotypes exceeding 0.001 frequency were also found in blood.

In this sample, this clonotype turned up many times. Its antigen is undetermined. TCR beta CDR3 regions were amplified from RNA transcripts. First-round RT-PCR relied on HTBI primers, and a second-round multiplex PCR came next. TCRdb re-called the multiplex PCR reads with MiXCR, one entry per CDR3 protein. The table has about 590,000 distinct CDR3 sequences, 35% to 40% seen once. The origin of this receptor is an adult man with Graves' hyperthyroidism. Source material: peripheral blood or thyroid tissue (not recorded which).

The CDR3 DNA follows: TGCGCCAGCAGTGACCCAGGGATGGAGACCCAGTACTTC. It specifies CASSDPGMETQYF. This chain connects TRBV10-1 to TRBJ2-5, with D tentatively TRBD1 (5 bases). The V end lost 3 bases, the J end lost 5 bases, and 10 bases lay between the germline ends. The CDR3 sequence is 13 residues long. CDR1 is WNHNN and CDR2 is SYGVQD in the germline V gene (reference sequence).